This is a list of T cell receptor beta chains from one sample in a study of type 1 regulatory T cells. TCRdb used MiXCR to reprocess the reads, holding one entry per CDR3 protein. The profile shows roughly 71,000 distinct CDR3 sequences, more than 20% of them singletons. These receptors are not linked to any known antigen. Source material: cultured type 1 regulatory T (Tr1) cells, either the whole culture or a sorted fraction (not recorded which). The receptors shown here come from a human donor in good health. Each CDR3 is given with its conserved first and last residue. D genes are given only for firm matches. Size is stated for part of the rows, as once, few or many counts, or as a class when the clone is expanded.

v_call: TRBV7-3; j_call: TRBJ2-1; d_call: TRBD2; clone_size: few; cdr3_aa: CASSTSAGEQFF; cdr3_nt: TGTGCCAGCAGCACTAGCGCCGGTGAGCAGTTCTTC
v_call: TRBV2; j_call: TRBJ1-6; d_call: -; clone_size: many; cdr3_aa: CACGLHNSPLHF; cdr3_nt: TGTGCCTGCGGACTTCATAATTCACCCCTCCACTTT
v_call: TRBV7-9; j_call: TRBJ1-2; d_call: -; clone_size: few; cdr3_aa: CASSLVVKDSYGYTF; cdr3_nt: TGTGCCAGCAGCTTAGTAGTGAAGGACTCCTATGGCTACACCTTC
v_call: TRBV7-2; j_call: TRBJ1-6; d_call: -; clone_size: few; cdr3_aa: CASSPGQHNSPLHF; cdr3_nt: TGTGCCAGCAGCCCTGGACAGCATAATTCACCCCTCCACTTT
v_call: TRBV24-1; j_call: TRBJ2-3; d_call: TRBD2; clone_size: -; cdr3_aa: CATSRGLAGGPWRADTQYF; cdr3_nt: TGTGCCACCAGCCGGGGACTAGCGGGAGGGCCTTGGAGAGCAGATACGCAGTATTTT
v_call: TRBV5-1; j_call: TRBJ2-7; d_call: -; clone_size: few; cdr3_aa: CASSLAPGDYEQYF; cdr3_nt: TGCGCCAGCAGCTTGGCCCCAGGGGATTACGAGCAGTACTTC
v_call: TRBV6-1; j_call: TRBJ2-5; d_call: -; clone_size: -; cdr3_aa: CASSDVSETQYF; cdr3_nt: TGTGCCAGCAGTGACGTGTCAGAGACCCAGTACTTC
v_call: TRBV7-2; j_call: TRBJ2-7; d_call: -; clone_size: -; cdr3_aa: CASSRGSYEQYF; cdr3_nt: TGTGCCAGCAGCCGGGGGAGCTACGAGCAGTACTTC
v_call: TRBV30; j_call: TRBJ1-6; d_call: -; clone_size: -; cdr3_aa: CAWSVRGHRGRSYNSPLHF; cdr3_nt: TGTGCCTGGAGTGTACGGGGACACCGAGGGAGGTCCTATAATTCACCCCTCCACTTT
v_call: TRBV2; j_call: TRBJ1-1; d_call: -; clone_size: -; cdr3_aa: CASSYTGGGTEAFF; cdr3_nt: TGTGCCAGCAGTTATACGGGGGGGGGCACTGAAGCTTTCTTT
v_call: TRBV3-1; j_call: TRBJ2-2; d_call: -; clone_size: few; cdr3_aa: CASSQVQGRTGELFF; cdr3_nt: TGTGCCAGCAGCCAAGTTCAGGGACGGACCGGGGAGCTGTTTTTT
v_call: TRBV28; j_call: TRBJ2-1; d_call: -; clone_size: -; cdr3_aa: CASITPGSGYYNEQFF; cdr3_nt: TGTGCCAGCATTACCCCAGGATCGGGCTACTACAATGAGCAGTTCTTC
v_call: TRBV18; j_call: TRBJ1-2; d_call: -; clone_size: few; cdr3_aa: CASSHEGHGYTF; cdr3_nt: TGTGCCAGCTCCCACGAGGGGCATGGCTACACCTTC
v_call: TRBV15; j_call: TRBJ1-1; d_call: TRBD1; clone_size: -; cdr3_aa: CATSRAAGTGGTEAFF; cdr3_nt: TGTGCCACCAGCAGAGCAGCCGGGACAGGGGGCACTGAAGCTTTCTTT
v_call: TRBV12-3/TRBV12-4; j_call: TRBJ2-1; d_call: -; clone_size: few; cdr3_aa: CASSSNEQFF; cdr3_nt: TGTGCCAGCAGTTCTAATGAGCAGTTCTTC
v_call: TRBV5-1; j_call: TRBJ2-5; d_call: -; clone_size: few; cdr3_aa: CVCGDGRETQYF; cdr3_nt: TGCGTCTGCGGGGACGGAAGAGAGACCCAGTACTTC
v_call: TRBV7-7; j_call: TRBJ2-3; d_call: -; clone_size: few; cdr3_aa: CASSADGITQYF; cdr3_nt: TGTGCTAGCAGCGCCGATGGAATTACGCAGTATTTT
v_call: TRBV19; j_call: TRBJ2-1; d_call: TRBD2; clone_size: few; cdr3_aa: CASSIPPAGGGNEQFF; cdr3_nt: TGTGCCAGTAGTATTCCCCCAGCGGGAGGGGGGAATGAGCAGTTCTTC
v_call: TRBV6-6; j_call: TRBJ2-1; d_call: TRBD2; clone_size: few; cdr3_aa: CASSYSREGNEQFF; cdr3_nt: TGTGCCAGCAGTTACTCCCGGGAGGGGAATGAGCAGTTCTTC
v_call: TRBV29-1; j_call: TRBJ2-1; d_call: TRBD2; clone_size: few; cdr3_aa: CSVYTSGRYNEQFF; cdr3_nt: TGCAGCGTTTACACTAGCGGGCGATACAATGAGCAGTTCTTC
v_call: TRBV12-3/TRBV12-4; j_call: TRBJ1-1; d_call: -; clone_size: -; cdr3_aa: CASSFEGNTEAFF; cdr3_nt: TGTGCCAGCAGTTTTGAGGGGAACACTGAAGCTTTCTTT
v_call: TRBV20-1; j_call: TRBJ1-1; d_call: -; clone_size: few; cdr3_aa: CSARAGGTLEAFF; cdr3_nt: TGCAGTGCTAGGGCTGGGGGGACCCTTGAAGCTTTCTTT
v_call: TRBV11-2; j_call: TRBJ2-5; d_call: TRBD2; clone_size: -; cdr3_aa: CASSSTSGSWETQYF; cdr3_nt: TGTGCCAGCAGCTCGACTAGCGGGAGTTGGGAGACCCAGTACTTC
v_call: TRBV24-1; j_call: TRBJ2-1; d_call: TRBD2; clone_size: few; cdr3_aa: CATSGVGRVNEQFF; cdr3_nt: TGTGCCACCAGTGGAGTCGGGAGGGTGAATGAGCAGTTCTTC
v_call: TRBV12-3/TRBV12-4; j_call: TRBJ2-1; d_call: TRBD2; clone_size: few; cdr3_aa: CASSSTGTSGSKNEQFF; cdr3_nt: TGTGCCAGCAGTTCCACCGGGACTAGCGGGAGTAAGAATGAGCAGTTCTTC
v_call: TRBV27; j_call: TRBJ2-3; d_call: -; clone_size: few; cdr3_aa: CASSLSRITDTQYF; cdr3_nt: TGTGCCAGCAGTTTATCCCGGATCACAGATACGCAGTATTTT
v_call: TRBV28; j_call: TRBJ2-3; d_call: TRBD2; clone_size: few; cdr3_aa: CASSFPLSGRSDTQYF; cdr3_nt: TGTGCCAGCAGTTTCCCCCTTAGCGGGAGATCGGATACGCAGTATTTT
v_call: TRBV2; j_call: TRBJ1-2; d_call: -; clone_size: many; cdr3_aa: CASSEGAYGYTF; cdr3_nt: TGTGCCAGCAGTGAGGGGGCCTATGGCTACACCTTC
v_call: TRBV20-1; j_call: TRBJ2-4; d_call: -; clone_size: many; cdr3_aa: CSARTGLGIQYF; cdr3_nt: TGCAGTGCAAGAACGGGACTGGGAATTCAGTACTTC
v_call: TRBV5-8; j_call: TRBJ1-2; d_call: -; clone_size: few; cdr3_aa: CASSVWGNYGYTF; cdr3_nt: TGTGCCAGCAGTGTTTGGGGCAACTATGGCTACACCTTC
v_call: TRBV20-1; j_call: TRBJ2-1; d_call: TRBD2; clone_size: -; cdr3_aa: CSAITPLSGSSYNEQFF; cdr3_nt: TGCAGTGCCATAACCCCCCTGAGCGGGAGCTCCTACAATGAGCAGTTCTTC
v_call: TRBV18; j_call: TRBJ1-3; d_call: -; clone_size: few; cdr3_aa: CASSYGTDGNTIYF; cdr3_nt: TGTGCCAGCTCCTACGGGACCGACGGAAACACCATATATTTT
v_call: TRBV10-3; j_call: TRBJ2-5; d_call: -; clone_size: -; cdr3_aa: CAISYQETQYF; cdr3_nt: TGTGCCATCAGTTACCAAGAGACCCAGTACTTC
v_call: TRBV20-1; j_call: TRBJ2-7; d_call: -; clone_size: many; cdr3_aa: CSARGSYEQYF; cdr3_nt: TGCAGTGCTAGAGGGTCCTACGAGCAGTACTTC
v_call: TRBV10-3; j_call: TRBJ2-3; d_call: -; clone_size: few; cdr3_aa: CAIRRNPTDTQYF; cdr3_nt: TGTGCCATCCGACGGAATCCCACAGATACGCAGTATTTT